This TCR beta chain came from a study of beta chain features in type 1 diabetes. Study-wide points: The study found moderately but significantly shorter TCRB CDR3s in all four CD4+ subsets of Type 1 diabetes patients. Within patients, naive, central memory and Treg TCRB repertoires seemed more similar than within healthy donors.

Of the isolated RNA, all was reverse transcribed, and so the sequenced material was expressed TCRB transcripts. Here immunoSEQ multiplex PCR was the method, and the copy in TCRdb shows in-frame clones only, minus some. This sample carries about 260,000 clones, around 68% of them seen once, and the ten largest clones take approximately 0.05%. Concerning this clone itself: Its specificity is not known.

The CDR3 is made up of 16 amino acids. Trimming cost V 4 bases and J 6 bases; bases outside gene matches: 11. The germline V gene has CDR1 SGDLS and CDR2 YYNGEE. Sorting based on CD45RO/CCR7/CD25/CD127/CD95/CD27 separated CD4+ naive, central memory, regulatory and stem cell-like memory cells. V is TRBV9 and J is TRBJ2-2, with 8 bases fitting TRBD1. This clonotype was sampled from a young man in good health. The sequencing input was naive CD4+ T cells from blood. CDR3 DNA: TGTGCCAGCAGCCCGAGGGCAGGGGGCTCAGCCGGGGAGCTGTTTTTT. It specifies CASSPRAGGSAGELFF.